These 3 T cell receptor beta chains were all obtained from the same sample, sequenced in a study of shared T cell receptors in the human thymus. Sequencing was performed with immunoSEQ multiplex PCR; in TCRdb, only in-frame clones are kept and a portion is missing. The sample lists 450,000 to 650,000 clones; around three quarters were seen once. This same sample was also part of a study on human thymus T cells.

The sequencing sample was made of thymocytes. Receptors originate from a boy younger than two with a congenital heart defect.

The rearrangement uses TRBV4-1 and TRBJ2-1, with D perhaps matching TRBD1 (6 bases). Per the germline V gene, CDR1 is MGHRA and CDR2 is YSYEKL. The germline V and J ends were trimmed by 0 bases and 3 bases, with 9 bases remaining between them. The CDR3 has 15 residues. CDR3 sequence: CASSQDRQDYNEQFF. The CDR3 DNA is TGCGCCAGCAGCCAAGATCGACAGGACTACAATGAGCAGTTCTTC.

This clone came up a few times. The rearrangement joins TRBV14 to TRBJ2-1; 7 nucleotides agree with TRBD2. The CDR3 sequence is 11 residues long. Germline assignment: CDR1 SGHDN and CDR2 FVKESK. J lost 12 bases, V lost 4 bases, and 3 bases had no gene match. CDR3 DNA sequence: TGTGCCAGCAGCCGGCGGGGGAGGCAGTTCTTC. Amino acid sequence: CASSRRGRQFF.

The V and J genes are TRBV4-3 and TRBJ2-3; 9 nucleotides align to TRBD2. Looked up from germline, CDR1 is LGHNA and CDR2 is YSLEER. The CDR3 consists of 16 residues. The V segment lost 0 bases and the J segment 1 base; nucleotides outside the gene matches: 2. In DNA, the CDR3 is TGCGCCAGCAGCCAAGAGGAGCGGGAGGGCACAGATACGCAGTATTTT. Protein product: CASSQEEREGTDTQYF.